A selection of T cell receptor beta chains follows, all from one sample in a study of patients and donors after allogeneic stem cell transplantation. TCRdb fed the RT-PCR reads into MiXCR, producing one record per CDR3 protein. The sample consists of under 200,000 distinct CDR3 sequences, 30% of them appearing once. Sequencing was performed on blood, either unsorted or a sorted T cell fraction (not recorded which). The receptors stem from a human donor who was either an allogeneic HSCT recipient or a stem cell or donor lymphocyte infusion donor (not recorded which). It is not recorded whose cells these are; they may come from a transplant donor. The CDR3 runs from the conserved cysteine through the conserved F or W. A D gene is named only where the DNA matches it firmly. The size field is filled for only some rows; it gives once, few, many or a size class.

clone_size	v_call	j_call	cdr3_length	d_call	cdr3_nt	cdr3_aa
NA	TRBV27	TRBJ2-2	15	TRBD2	TGTGCCAGCAGTTTAGAAGCGGGAGGGGTCGGGGAGCTGTTTTTT	CASSLEAGGVGELFF
NA	TRBV20-1	TRBJ2-2	17	TRBD2	TGCAGTGCTAGTCTGTTTGGCGGGAGGACGAACACCGGGGAGCTGTTTTTT	CSASLFGGRTNTGELFF
many	TRBV20-1	TRBJ1-3	14	NA	TGCAGTGCTAGATGGGGAGAGACTGGAAACACCATATATTTT	CSARWGETGNTIYF
few	TRBV5-4	TRBJ1-2	14	NA	TGTGCCAGCATCGGGGACACAAATAACTATGGCTACACCTTC	CASIGDTNNYGYTF
NA	TRBV5-1	TRBJ1-2	15	NA	TGCGCCAGCAGTTATTTTTGGACAGACCTGAGGGGCTACACCTTC	CASSYFWTDLRGYTF
few	TRBV6-5	TRBJ2-4	16	TRBD2	TGTGCCAGCAGTTATAGTACGGGAGGGGCCAAAAACATTCAGTACTTC	CASSYSTGGAKNIQYF
NA	TRBV29-1	TRBJ2-2	13	NA	TGCAGCGTTGAAGATGGATGGGCCGGGGAGCTGTTTTTT	CSVEDGWAGELFF
NA	TRBV27	TRBJ2-3	17	TRBD1	TGTGCCAGCAGTTTATTGGGGACAGGGACCAACACAGATACGCAGTATTTT	CASSLLGTGTNTDTQYF
NA	TRBV28	TRBJ2-1	20	TRBD2	TGTGCCAGCAGTCTAAGGTCGGGACTAGCGGGAGGGCTATCCTACAATGAGCAGTTCTTC	CASSLRSGLAGGLSYNEQFF
few	TRBV12-3/TRBV12-4	TRBJ1-1	13	NA	TGTGCCAGCAGGCCAACAAGCAACACTGAAGCTTTCTTT	CASRPTSNTEAFF
NA	TRBV12-3/TRBV12-4	TRBJ2-3	15	TRBD2	TGTGCCAGCAGTTCGACTAGCATGGGCGGAGATACGCAGTATTTT	CASSSTSMGGDTQYF
NA	TRBV5-4	TRBJ1-2	14	NA	TGTGCCAGCAGCCCCTATGCAGCTAACTATGGCTACACCTTC	CASSPYAANYGYTF
few	TRBV6-5	TRBJ1-5	15	NA	TGTGCCAGCAGCCTAACCGGGTCGGGCAATCAGCCCCAGCATTTT	CASSLTGSGNQPQHF
NA	TRBV4-1	TRBJ2-7	16	TRBD2	TGCGCCAGCAGCCAAGCGGGACTAGTACCCTTCTACGAGCAGTACTTC	CASSQAGLVPFYEQYF